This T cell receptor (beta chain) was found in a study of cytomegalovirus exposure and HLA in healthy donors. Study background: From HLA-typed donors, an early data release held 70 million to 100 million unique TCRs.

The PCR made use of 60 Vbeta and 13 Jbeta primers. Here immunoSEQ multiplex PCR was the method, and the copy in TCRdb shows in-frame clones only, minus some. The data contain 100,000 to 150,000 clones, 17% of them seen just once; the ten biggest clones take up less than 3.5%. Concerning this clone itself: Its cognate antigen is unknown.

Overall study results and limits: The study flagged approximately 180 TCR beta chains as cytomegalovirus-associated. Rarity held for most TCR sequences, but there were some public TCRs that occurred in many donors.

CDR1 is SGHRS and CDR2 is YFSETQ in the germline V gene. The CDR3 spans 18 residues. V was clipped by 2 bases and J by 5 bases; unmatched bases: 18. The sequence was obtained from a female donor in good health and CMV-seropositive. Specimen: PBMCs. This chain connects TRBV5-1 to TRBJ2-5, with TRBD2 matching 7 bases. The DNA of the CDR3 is TGCGCCAGCAGCTTCCGCAATTTAAGTTTCGGGGGGTTGGAGACCCAGTACTTC. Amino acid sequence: CASSFRNLSFGGLETQYF.